This entry lists 2 T cell receptor beta chains sequenced from one sample in a study of blood T cells in healthy people across ages. It was with a sample-barcoded 5' primer and a J-beta primer mix that a second PCR of roughly 6 to 11 cycles was run. TCRdb reprocessed the 5' RACE reads via MiXCR and lists one record per CDR3 protein. The data contain about 1.6 million distinct CDR3 sequences, 30% to 35% of them singletons. The sequencing sample was made of blood. These receptor sequences come from a young woman in good health.

To note about this clonotype: The junction does not match germline at one end; this may be a read error. This chain joins TRBV28 and TRBJ2-7; D is perhaps TRBD2 (6 bases). The CDR3 spans 14 residues. Germline V lookup: CDR1 MDHEN, CDR2 SYDVKM. The CDR3 DNA reads TGTGTCAGCAGGTTGGTTCGGGGGACCCACGAGCAGTACTTC. It encodes CVSRLVRGTHEQYF.

The gene calls are TRBV9 and TRBJ2-1, with D unresolved. The CDR3 extends over 14 amino acids. Trimming cost V 0 bases and J 7 bases, with 11 bases left between them. The germline CDR1 and CDR2 sequences are SGDLS and YYNGEE. The CDR3 is CASSVGSVGNEQFF. CDR3 bases: TGTGCCAGCAGCGTAGGTTCAGTCGGGAATGAGCAGTTCTTC.